This T cell receptor beta chain was profiled in a study of blood T cell repertoires in COVID-19. Study overall: Samples came from the United States, Italy and Spain, spanning acute and convalescent COVID-19. Sources were T cells, B-cell-depleted T cells, or PBMCs; the material itself was cDNA or gDNA.

J gave up 5 bases and V 4 bases, and 7 bases lay outside the gene matches. Germline values: CDR1 MDHEN, CDR2 SYDVKM. The CDR3 length is 16 residues. The authors' processing: From reference gene primer amplification, estimates of nucleated cell counts were derived. TCRdb's table, derived via immunoSEQ multiplex PCR, lists solely in-frame clones and lacks some. The DNA was the basis for D and trimming; V, J and clone size are from that table. The table records around 200,000 clones, around three quarters of them present only once. The chain links TRBV28 to TRBJ2-3, with 12 bases aligning to TRBD2. The TCR sequence derives from a woman in her sixties or seventies with acute or convalescent COVID-19. The sample consisted of peripheral blood. CDR3 DNA: TGTGCCAGCAGTTCCCGACTAGCGGGAGTAGTAGATACGCAGTATTTT. As protein: CASSSRLAGVVDTQYF.